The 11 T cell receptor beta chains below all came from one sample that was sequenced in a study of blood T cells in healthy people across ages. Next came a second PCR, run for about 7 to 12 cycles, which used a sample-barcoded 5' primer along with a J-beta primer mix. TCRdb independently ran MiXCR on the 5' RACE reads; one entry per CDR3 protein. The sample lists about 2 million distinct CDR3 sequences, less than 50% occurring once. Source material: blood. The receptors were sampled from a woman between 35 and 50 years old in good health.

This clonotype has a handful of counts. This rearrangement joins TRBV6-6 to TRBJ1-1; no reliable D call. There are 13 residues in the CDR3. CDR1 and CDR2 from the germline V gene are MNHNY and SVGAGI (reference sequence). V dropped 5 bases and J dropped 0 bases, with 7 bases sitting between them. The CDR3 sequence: CASSRSVNTEAFF. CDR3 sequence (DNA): TGTGCCAGCAGTAGGTCCGTGAACACTGAAGCTTTCTTT.

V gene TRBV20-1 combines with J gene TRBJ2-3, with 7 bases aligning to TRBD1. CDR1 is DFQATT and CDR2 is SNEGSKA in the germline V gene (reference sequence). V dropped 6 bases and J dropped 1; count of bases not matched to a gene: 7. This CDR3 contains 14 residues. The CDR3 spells CSAPRGLGTDTQYF. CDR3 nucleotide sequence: TGCAGTGCCCCAAGGGGGCTCGGCACAGATACGCAGTATTTT.

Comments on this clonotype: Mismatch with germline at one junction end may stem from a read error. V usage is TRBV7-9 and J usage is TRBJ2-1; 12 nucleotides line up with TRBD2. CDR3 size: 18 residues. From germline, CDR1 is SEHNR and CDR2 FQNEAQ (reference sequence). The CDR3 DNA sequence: TGTACCAGCAGCCCCGGGGCTAGCGGGGGGGCCCTCTACAATGAGCAGTTCTTC. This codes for CTSSPGASGGALYNEQFF.

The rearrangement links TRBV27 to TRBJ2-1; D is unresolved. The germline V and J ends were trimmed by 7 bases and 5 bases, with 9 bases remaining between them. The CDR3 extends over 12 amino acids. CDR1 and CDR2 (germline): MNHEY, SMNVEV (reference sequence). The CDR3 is CASTALDNEQFF. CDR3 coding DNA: TGTGCCAGCACCGCGTTGGACAATGAGCAGTTCTTC.

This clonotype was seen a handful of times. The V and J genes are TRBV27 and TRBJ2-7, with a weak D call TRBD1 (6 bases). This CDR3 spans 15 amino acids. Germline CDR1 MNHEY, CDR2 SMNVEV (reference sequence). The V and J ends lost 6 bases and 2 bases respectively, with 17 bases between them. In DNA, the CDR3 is TGTGCCAGCAGCCAAGGACAGCTAGTAACCTACGAGCAGTACTTC. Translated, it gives CASSQGQLVTYEQYF.

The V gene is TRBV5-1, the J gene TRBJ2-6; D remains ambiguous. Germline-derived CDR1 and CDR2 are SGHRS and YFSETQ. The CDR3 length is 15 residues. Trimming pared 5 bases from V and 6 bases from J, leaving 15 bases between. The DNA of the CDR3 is TGCGCCAGCAGAGGGCCTACCCAGGCGGCCAACGTCCTGACTTTC. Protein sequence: CASRGPTQAANVLTF.

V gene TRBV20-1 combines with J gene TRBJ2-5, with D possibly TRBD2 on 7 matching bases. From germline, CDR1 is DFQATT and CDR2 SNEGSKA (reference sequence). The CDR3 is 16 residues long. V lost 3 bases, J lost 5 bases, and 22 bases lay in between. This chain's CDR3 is CSARLPSGRGRETQYF. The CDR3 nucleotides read TGCAGTGCTAGGTTGCCTAGCGGCCGGGGGCGCGAGACCCAGTACTTC.

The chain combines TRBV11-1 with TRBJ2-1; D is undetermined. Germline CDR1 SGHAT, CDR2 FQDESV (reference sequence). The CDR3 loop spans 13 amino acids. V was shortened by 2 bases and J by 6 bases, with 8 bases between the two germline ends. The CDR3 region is CASSLWAVNEQFF. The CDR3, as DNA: TGTGCCAGCAGCTTATGGGCAGTCAATGAGCAGTTCTTC.

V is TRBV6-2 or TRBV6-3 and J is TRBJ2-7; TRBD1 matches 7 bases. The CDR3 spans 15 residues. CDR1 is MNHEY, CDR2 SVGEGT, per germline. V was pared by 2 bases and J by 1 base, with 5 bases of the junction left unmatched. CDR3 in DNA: TGTGCCAGCAGTTACGGGACAGCCTTATCCTACGAGCAGTACTTC. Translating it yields CASSYGTALSYEQYF.

CDR3 loop: CSARDRPPGRYSPYNSPLHF. In DNA form, the CDR3 reads TGCAGTGCTAGAGACCGACCTCCGGGACGGTACAGTCCCTATAATTCACCCCTCCACTTT. The rearrangement uses TRBV20-1 and TRBJ1-6, with D possibly being TRBD1 (5 bases). This CDR3 comprises 20 residues. V shed 0 bases and J shed 2 bases, with 23 bases lying between them. The germline CDR1 and CDR2 sequences are DFQATT and SNEGSKA (reference sequence).

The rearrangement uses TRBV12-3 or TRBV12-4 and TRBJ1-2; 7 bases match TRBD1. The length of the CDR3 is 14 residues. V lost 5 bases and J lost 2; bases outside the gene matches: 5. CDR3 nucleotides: TGTGCCAGCAGTGTCGCGACAGGGAACTATGGCTACACCTTC. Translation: CASSVATGNYGYTF.